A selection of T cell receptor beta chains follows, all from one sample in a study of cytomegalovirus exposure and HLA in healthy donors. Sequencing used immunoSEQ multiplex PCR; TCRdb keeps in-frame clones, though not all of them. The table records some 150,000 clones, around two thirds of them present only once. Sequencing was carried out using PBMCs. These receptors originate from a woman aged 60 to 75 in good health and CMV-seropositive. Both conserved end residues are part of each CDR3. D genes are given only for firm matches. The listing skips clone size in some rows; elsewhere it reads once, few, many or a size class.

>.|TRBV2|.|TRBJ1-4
CASLRDARNEKLFF
TGTGCCAGCCTGAGAGACGCTAGAAATGAAAAACTGTTTTTT
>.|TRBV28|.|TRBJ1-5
CASSPAGVGNQPQHF
TGTGCCAGCAGTCCGGCGGGTGTAGGCAATCAGCCCCAGCATTTT
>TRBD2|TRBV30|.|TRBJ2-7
CAWRWSGKDEQYF
TGTGCCTGGAGGTGGAGCGGGAAGGACGAGCAGTACTTC
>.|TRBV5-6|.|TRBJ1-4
CASSLIGEKLFF
TGTGCCAGCAGCTTGATCGGTGAAAAACTGTTTTTT
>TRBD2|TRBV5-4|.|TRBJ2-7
CASSPGTSGSTYEQYF
TGTGCCAGCAGCCCCGGGACTAGCGGGAGTACCTACGAGCAGTACTTC
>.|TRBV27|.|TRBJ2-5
CASSPADRSRETQYF
TGTGCCAGCAGTCCCGCTGACAGGTCTCGGGAGACCCAGTACTTC
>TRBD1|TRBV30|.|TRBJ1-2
CAWSEGAGGYTF
TGTGCCTGGAGTGAGGGGGCGGGCGGCTACACCTTC
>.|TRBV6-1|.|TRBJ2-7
CASSERQGGYEQYF
TGTGCCAGCAGTGAACGGCAGGGTGGGTACGAGCAGTACTTC
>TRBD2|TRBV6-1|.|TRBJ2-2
CASRAGDYTGELFF
TGTGCCAGCAGGGCGGGGGACTACACCGGGGAGCTGTTTTTT
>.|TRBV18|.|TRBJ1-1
CASSPGGFSTEAFF
TGTGCCAGCTCACCAGGAGGGTTCTCCACTGAAGCTTTCTTT
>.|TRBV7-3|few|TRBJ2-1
CASSQLHSYNEQFF
TGTGCCAGCAGCCAGTTACACAGTTACAATGAGCAGTTCTTC
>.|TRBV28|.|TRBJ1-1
CASSRQRNTEAFF
TGTGCCAGCAGTAGACAGAGGAACACTGAAGCTTTCTTT
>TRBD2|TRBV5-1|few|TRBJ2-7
CASTTTSGATYEQYF
TGCGCCAGCACTACGACTAGCGGGGCTACCTACGAGCAGTACTTC
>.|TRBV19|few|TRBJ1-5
CASSIESNQPQHF
TGTGCCAGTAGTATCGAGAGCAATCAGCCCCAGCATTTT
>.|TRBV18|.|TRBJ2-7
CASSPDSSYEQYF
TGTGCCAGCTCACCAGACAGCTCCTACGAGCAGTACTTC
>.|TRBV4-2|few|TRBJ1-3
CASSQDWGGSSGNTIYF
TGTGCCAGCAGCCAAGATTGGGGAGGGAGCTCTGGAAACACCATATATTTT
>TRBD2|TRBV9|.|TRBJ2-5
CASSVSGGSGETQYF
TGTGCCAGCAGCGTATCTGGCGGGAGTGGAGAGACCCAGTACTTC
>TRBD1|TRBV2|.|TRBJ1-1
CASRGTGWGGTEAFF
TGTGCCAGCAGAGGGACAGGGTGGGGGGGAACTGAAGCTTTCTTT
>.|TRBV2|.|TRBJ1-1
CASSLDTAAREAFF
TGTGCCAGCAGCCTGGATACAGCGGCCCGTGAAGCTTTCTTT
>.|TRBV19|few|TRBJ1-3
CASRTSSGNTIYF
TGTGCCAGTAGGACTAGCTCTGGAAACACCATATATTTT
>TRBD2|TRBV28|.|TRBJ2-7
CASSIAGGTYEQYF
TGTGCCAGCAGCATAGCGGGGGGAACCTACGAGCAGTACTTC
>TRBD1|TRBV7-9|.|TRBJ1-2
CASSTRQGFYGYTF
TGTGCCAGCAGCACCCGACAGGGCTTCTATGGCTACACCTTC
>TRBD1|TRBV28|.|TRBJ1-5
CASSRLTQGAPQPQHF
TGTGCCAGCAGCCGATTAACGCAGGGGGCGCCTCAGCCCCAGCATTTT
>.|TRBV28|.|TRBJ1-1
CASNMGGLGHTEAFF
TGTGCCAGCAACATGGGGGGGCTCGGGCACACTGAAGCTTTCTTT
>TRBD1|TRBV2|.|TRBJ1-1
CASKTGTGNTEAFF
TGTGCCAGCAAAACCGGGACAGGGAACACTGAAGCTTTCTTT
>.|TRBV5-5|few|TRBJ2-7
CASSTGIYEQYF
TGTGCCAGCAGCACCGGGATTTACGAGCAGTACTTC
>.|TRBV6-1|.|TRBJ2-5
CASSAPGRRETQYF
TGTGCCAGCAGTGCCCCTGGGCGAAGGGAGACCCAGTACTTC